Following are 3 T cell receptor beta chains from one sample sequenced in a study of OX40 agonist ivuxolimab in advanced cancers. Profiled with immunoSEQ multiplex PCR; TCRdb holds only in-frame clones, not every one. Among about 50,000 clones listed, more than 65% were seen once. The material sequenced was CD4+ or CD8+ T cells sorted from blood, taken in a trial of the OX40 agonist ivuxolimab. These receptors all come from an adult with an advanced solid tumor such as melanoma, head and neck, liver or kidney cancer.

The chain carries TRBV7-9 and TRBJ1-6; perhaps TRBD1 as D (5 bases). Per germline, CDR1 SEHNR and CDR2 FQNEAQ (reference sequence). The CDR3 has 14 amino acids. V was trimmed by 5 bases and J by 7 bases, leaving 12 bases between them. In DNA, the CDR3 is TGTGCCAGCAGCGCCCCGAGGGGCAATTCACCCCTCCACTTT. Translation gives CASSAPRGNSPLHF.

A note on this clone: The same CDR3 can be traced to other DNA sequences in this sample. The rearrangement uses TRBV19 and TRBJ1-1; 8 bases are a match to TRBD1. Germline CDR1 reads LNHDA; CDR2 reads SQIVND (reference sequence). CDR3 length: 15 amino acids. V shed 3 bases and J 6 bases; nucleotides not matched to a gene: 9. The CDR3 nucleotides are TGTGCCAGTAGTATGCGGGGGCAGGGGGCGTCTGAAGCTTTCTTT. Translation: CASSMRGQGASEAFF. The full variable domain, rest sourced from reference TRBV19 and TRBJ1-1, is DGGITQSPKYLFRKEGQNVTLSCEQNLNHDAMYWYRQDPGQGLRLIYYSQIVNDFQKGDIAEGYSVSREKKESFPLTVTSAQKNPTAFYLCASSMRGQGASEAFFGQGTRLTVV.

The chain links TRBV6-4 to TRBJ2-2; the D gene could be TRBD1 or TRBD2 (5 bases each). The germline V gene has CDR1 MRHNA and CDR2 SNTAGT. Trimming stripped 3 bases from V and 3 bases from J, with 11 bases between. The length of the CDR3 is 15 residues. CDR3 nucleotide sequence: TGTGCCAGCAGTGAGGGACCCGGAGACACCGGGGAGCTGTTTTTT. This gives the protein CASSEGPGDTGELFF.